Each of the 3 T cell receptor beta chains below was sequenced from the same sample in a study of type 1 regulatory T cells. Antigen specificity for these receptors is unknown. TCRdb fed the reads into MiXCR, producing one record per CDR3 protein. The sample holds about 39,000 distinct CDR3 sequences, more than 10% seen once. Sample: cultured non-Tr1 T cells, either the whole culture or a sorted T cell fraction (not recorded which). The receptors here all came from a human donor in good health.

This clonotype occurred many times. The CDR3 DNA reads TGTGCCATCAGTGAGTCAGGACTAGCGGGAGTGGGGGAGCAGTACTTC. Translation gives CAISESGLAGVGEQYF. J is TRBJ2-7 and V is TRBV10-3, with TRBD2 identical over 13 bases. CDR1 and CDR2 (germline): ENHRY, SYGVKD. CDR3 size: 16 residues. The J segment lost 7 bases and the V segment lost 0 bases, leaving 6 bases of the junction unmatched.

This clonotype has a count of ten or more. V is TRBV30 and J is TRBJ2-3; 7 bases match TRBD2. V shed 3 bases, J shed 2 bases, and the junction held 8 bases outside the gene matches. CDR1 is GTSNPN, CDR2 SVGIG, per germline (reference sequence). This CDR3 is built from 15 residues. The CDR3 sequence is CAWRGKAGNTDTQYF. The CDR3 DNA reads as TGTGCCTGGAGAGGAAAAGCGGGAAACACAGATACGCAGTATTTT.

This clonotype was seen a handful of times. This sequence joins TRBV9 and TRBJ1-1, with 11 bases matching TRBD1. Unmatched junction bases numbered 4, after V lost 0 bases and J lost 0 bases. Germline values: CDR1 SGDLS, CDR2 YYNGEE. The CDR3 runs 17 residues. This CDR3 is CASSVAGTGGMNTEAFF. The DNA for the CDR3 is TGTGCCAGCAGCGTAGCCGGGACAGGGGGTATGAACACTGAAGCTTTCTTT. Full variable domain (remainder filled in from reference TRBV9 and TRBJ1-1): DSGVTQTPKHLITATGQRVTLRCSPRSGDLSVYWYQQSLDQGLQFLIQYYNGEERAKGNILERFSAQQFPDLHSELNLSSLELGDSALYFCASSVAGTGGMNTEAFFGQGTRLTVV.